These 21 T cell receptor beta chains were sequenced from one sample in a study of cytomegalovirus exposure and HLA in healthy donors. The PCR made use of 60 Vbeta and 13 Jbeta primers. This table comes from immunoSEQ multiplex PCR, and its TCRdb copy is limited to in-frame clones, with some not included. The sample shows 200,000 or so clones, more than 70% of them seen only once. The sample taken for sequencing was PBMCs. These receptors all stem from a boy between 10 and 17 years old in good health and CMV-seronegative.

This chain joins TRBV27 and TRBJ2-1; 7 bases line up with TRBD1. Trimming took 2 bases from V and 13 from J; bases not matched to a gene: 8. Germline-derived CDR1 and CDR2 are MNHEY and SMNVEV (reference sequence). The CDR3 covers 13 residues. CDR3 region: CASSLPTGAPQFF. In nucleotides, the CDR3 is TGTGCCAGCAGTTTACCAACAGGGGCACCTCAGTTCTTC.

A note on this clone: A read error may produce the germline difference seen at one junction end. The chain has TRBV2 and TRBJ1-4; D gene ambiguous. The germline V gene has CDR1 SNHLY and CDR2 FYNNEI. The CDR3 is 12 amino acids. The chain's CDR3 is CAGNSFNEELFF. The CDR3 nucleotides read TGTGCCGGCAACAGCTTTAATGAAGAACTGTTTTTT.

CDR3 nucleotide sequence: TGTGCCAGCAGCGGGGACAGGGCTGGAAACACCATATATTTT. It specifies CASSGDRAGNTIYF. This chain links TRBV2 with TRBJ1-3; TRBD1 matches 9 bases. The CDR3 consists of 14 residues. The ends lost 6 bases at V and 2 bases at J; junction bases unmatched: 2. Germline CDR1 SNHLY, CDR2 FYNNEI.

As for this clone: This specimen includes other DNA sequences encoding the same CDR3. This sequence joins TRBV11-3 and TRBJ1-1, with D possibly TRBD1 on 6 matching bases. The germline gives CDR1 SGHNT, CDR2 YENEEA. CDR3 length equals 13 residues. V was pared by 1 base and J by 8 bases, with 11 bases between. CDR3 in DNA: TGTGCCAGCAGCTTAGGGACCGGGACAGAAGCTTTCTTT. The encoded protein is CASSLGTGTEAFF.

DNA of the CDR3: TGTGCCTGGAGTGCACCCGCGGGGGAAAATGAGCAGTTCTTC. It translates to CAWSAPAGENEQFF. The chain couples TRBV30 to TRBJ2-1; the match to TRBD2 covers 7 bases. J lost 7 bases, V lost 1 base, and 7 bases had no gene match. Per the germline V gene, CDR1 is GTSNPN and CDR2 is SVGIG (reference sequence). The CDR3 has 14 residues.

Only one count was recorded for this clone. This rearrangement joins TRBV4-1 to TRBJ1-5, with a weak D call TRBD1 (5 bases). V was trimmed by 4 bases and J by 7 bases, leaving 17 bases between them. There are 15 residues in the CDR3. CDR1 and CDR2 (germline): MGHRA, YSYEKL. The CDR3 sequence: CASSLFSGIWQPQHF. CDR3 in DNA: TGCGCCAGCAGCCTCTTCTCAGGGATTTGGCAGCCCCAGCATTTT.

The CDR3 nucleotides read TGTGCCAGCAGCTTAGGGCTAGCGGGTAGGAGCACAGATACGCAGTATTTT. Its protein product is CASSLGLAGRSTDTQYF. V usage is TRBV7-6 and J usage is TRBJ2-3; 8 bases line up with TRBD2. Germline V CDR1 and CDR2: SGHVS, FNYEAQ. The CDR3 consists of 17 residues. J gave up 0 bases and V 1 base, and 6 bases lay outside the gene matches. Drawing the rest from reference TRBV7-6 and TRBJ2-3, the complete variable domain is GAGVSQSPRYKVTKRGQDVALRCDPISGHVSLYWYRQALGQGPEFLTYFNYEAQQDKSGLPNDRFSAERPEGSISTLTIQRTEQRDSAMYRCASSLGLAGRSTDTQYFGPGTRLTVL.

The V call is TRBV11-2, the J call TRBJ2-7; 8 bases fit TRBD2. The CDR3 totals 16 residues. V shed 0 bases and J 1 base; nucleotides not matched to a gene: 5. In germline, CDR1 is SGHAT, CDR2 FQNNGV. The DNA for the CDR3 is TGTGCCAGCAGCTTAGACCTAGCGGGTCAGTCCTACGAGCAGTACTTC. It specifies CASSLDLAGQSYEQYF. Variable domain in full (rest from reference TRBV11-2 and TRBJ2-7): EAGVAQSPRYKIIEKRQSVAFWCNPISGHATLYWYQQILGQGPKLLIQFQNNGVVDDSQLPKDRFSAERLKGVDSTLKIQPAKLEDSAVYLCASSLDLAGQSYEQYFGPGTRLTVT.

The chain carries TRBV29-1 and TRBJ2-7, with a weak D call TRBD1 (5 bases). This CDR3 contains 12 residues. Per germline, CDR1 SQVTM and CDR2 ANQGSEA. Deletions cut 6 bases from V and 4 bases from J, with 13 bases between. This CDR3 reads CSVGTRAYEQYF. The CDR3 DNA reads TGCAGCGTCGGCACCAGGGCGTACGAGCAGTACTTC.

J is TRBJ2-7 and V is TRBV9; 9 nucleotides agree with TRBD1. CDR1 SGDLS and CDR2 YYNGEE come from the germline V gene. The V and J ends lost 4 bases and 7 bases, in that order; junction bases with no gene match: 9. The CDR3 spans 14 residues. CDR3 nucleotides: TGTGCCAGCAGCTGGAGGGGACAGGGTGATGAGCAGTACTTC. Translated, it gives CASSWRGQGDEQYF.

In its sample, this clone was seen once. This CDR3 is CASSRDRNNQPQHF. CDR3 nucleotide sequence: TGTGCCAGCTCACGGGACAGGAACAATCAGCCCCAGCATTTT. V and J are TRBV18 and TRBJ1-5; 8 bases map to TRBD1. The CDR3 totals 14 residues. The trim removed 4 bases at V and 3 bases at J, leaving 2 bases unmatched. Germline assignment: CDR1 KGHSH and CDR2 LQKENI.

V gene TRBV27 combines with J gene TRBJ1-5, with 8 bases matching TRBD1. Looked up from germline, CDR1 is MNHEY and CDR2 is SMNVEV (reference sequence). Trimming removed 8 bases from V and 4 bases from J; junction bases left unmatched: 7. This CDR3 has 14 amino acids. This CDR3 reads CASSRTGRNQPQHF. CDR3 DNA sequence: TGTGCCAGCTCGAGGACAGGGCGGAATCAGCCCCAGCATTTT.

The V call is TRBV5-8, the J call TRBJ2-1; possibly TRBD2 for D (5 bases). The germline V and J ends were trimmed by 0 bases and 9 bases, with 16 bases remaining between them. Per the germline V gene, CDR1 is SGHTS and CDR2 is YDEGEE. This CDR3 comprises 15 residues. As DNA, the CDR3 is TGTGCCAGCAGCTTGGGTACTAGTTATAATGCTGAGCAGTTCTTC. This gives the protein CASSLGTSYNAEQFF.

The chain carries TRBV2 and TRBJ1-5, with unresolved D. The CDR3 has 15 amino acids. Trimming cost V 6 bases and J 6 bases, with 18 bases left between them. The germline V gene encodes CDR1 SNHLY and CDR2 FYNNEI. The CDR3 bases are TGTGCCAGCAGCCGCGACAAAATTATGCTTCAGCCCCAGCATTTT. Its protein is CASSRDKIMLQPQHF.

The chain joins TRBV11-2 to TRBJ1-4, with 7 bases matching TRBD1. J was trimmed by 7 bases and V by 6 bases; bases with no gene match: 8. The germline CDR1 and CDR2 sequences are SGHAT and FQNNGV. The CDR3 is 14 residues long. CDR3: CASSTNRGSEKLFF. In DNA, the CDR3 is TGTGCCAGCAGTACTAACAGGGGTTCTGAAAAACTGTTTTTT.

This clone was recorded only once. This chain joins TRBV27 and TRBJ2-1; tentative D call: TRBD2 (5 bases). Deletions cut 3 bases from V and 7 bases from J, with 13 bases between. The CDR3 loop spans 14 amino acids. Germline lookup yields CDR1 MNHEY and CDR2 SMNVEV (reference sequence). The CDR3 DNA reads as TGTGCCAGCAGTTTCGTCACAAGAGGGAATGAGCAGTTCTTC. This encodes CASSFVTRGNEQFF.

This rearrangement joins TRBV7-6 to TRBJ2-7; TRBD2 matches 14 bases. Germline assignment: CDR1 SGHVS and CDR2 FNYEAQ. The CDR3 is 18 amino acids. Trimming took 5 bases from V and 6 from J; bases not matched to a gene: 15. CDR3 sequence: CASSTSTSGRAQGLEQYF. The CDR3 DNA reads TGTGCCAGCAGCACCTCGACTAGCGGGAGGGCCCAAGGTCTCGAGCAGTACTTC. The full variable domain, its missing parts supplied by reference TRBV7-6 and TRBJ2-7, is GAGVSQSPRYKVTKRGQDVALRCDPISGHVSLYWYRQALGQGPEFLTYFNYEAQQDKSGLPNDRFSAERPEGSISTLTIQRTEQRDSAMYRCASSTSTSGRAQGLEQYFGPGTRLTVT.

This clone was seen a few times. The chain couples TRBV6-5 to TRBJ1-1; TRBD1 matches 7 bases. V dropped 4 bases and J dropped 5; count of bases not matched to a gene: 7. The CDR3 sequence is 14 residues long. Germline-derived CDR1 and CDR2 are MNHEY and SVGAGI. The CDR3 coding sequence is TGTGCCAGCAGTTCAGGGGGAGGAGGGACTGAAGCTTTCTTT. The encoded protein is CASSSGGGGTEAFF.

As for this clone: An end of the junction differs from the germline gene, which may be a read error. The chain couples TRBV7-9 to TRBJ1-2, with 8 bases lining up with TRBD1. CDR3 size: 16 residues. Germline CDR1 and CDR2: SEHNR and FQNEAQ (reference sequence). CDR3 residues: CSSSPSFNRGVYGYTF. As DNA, the CDR3 is TGTTCCAGCAGCCCCTCCTTCAACAGGGGGGTCTATGGCTACACCTTC. Full variable domain (remainder filled in from reference TRBV7-9 and TRBJ1-2): DTGVSQNPRHKITKRGQNVTFRCDPISEHNRLYWYRQTLGQGPEFLTYFQNEAQLEKSRLLSDRFSAERPKGSFSTLEIQRTEQGDSAMYLCSSSPSFNRGVYGYTFGSGTRLTVV.

The chain couples TRBV5-1 to TRBJ2-5; D unresolved. The length of the CDR3 is 14 residues. CDR1 and CDR2 (germline): SGHRS, YFSETQ. Trimming pared 0 bases from V and 1 base from J, leaving 7 bases between. Here the CDR3 reads CASSLGGIQETQYF. Here the CDR3 DNA reads TGCGCCAGCAGCTTGGGCGGCATCCAAGAGACCCAGTACTTC.

The gene calls are TRBV4-3 and TRBJ2-1, with D possibly TRBD2 on 7 matching bases. The CDR3 extends over 16 amino acids. The V and J ends lost 0 bases and 4 bases respectively, with 13 bases between them. Germline CDR1 reads LGHNA; CDR2 reads YSLEER. This chain's CDR3 is CASSQEVGGLYNEQFF. Here the CDR3 DNA reads TGCGCCAGCAGCCAAGAGGTGGGGGGGCTTTACAATGAGCAGTTCTTC.